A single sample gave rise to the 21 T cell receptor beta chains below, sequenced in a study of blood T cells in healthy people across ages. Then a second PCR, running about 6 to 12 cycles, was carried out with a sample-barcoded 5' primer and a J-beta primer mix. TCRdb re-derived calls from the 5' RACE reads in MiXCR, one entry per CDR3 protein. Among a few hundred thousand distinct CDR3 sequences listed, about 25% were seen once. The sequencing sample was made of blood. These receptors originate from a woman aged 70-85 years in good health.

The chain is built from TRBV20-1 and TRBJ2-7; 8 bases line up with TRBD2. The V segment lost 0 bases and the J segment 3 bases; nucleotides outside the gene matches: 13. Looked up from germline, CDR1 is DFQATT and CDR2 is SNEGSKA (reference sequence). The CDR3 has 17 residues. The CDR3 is CSARDLIAGSGGYEQYF. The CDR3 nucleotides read TGCAGTGCTAGAGATCTGATAGCGGGGTCTGGGGGCTACGAGCAGTACTTC.

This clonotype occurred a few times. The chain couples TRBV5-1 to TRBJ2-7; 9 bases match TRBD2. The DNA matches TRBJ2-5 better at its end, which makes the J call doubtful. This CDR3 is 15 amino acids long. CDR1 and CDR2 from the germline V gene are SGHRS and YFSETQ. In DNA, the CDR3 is TGCGCCAGCAGCTCCCAGACTAGCGGCGGGGAGACCCAGTACTTC. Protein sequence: CASSSQTSGGETQYF.

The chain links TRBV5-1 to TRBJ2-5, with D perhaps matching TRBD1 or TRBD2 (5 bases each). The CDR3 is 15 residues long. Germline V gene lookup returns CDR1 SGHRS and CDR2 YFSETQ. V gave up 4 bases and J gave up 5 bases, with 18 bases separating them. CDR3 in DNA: TGCGCCAGCAGCCGGGACCTTTATCCGGGGGAGACCCAGTACTTC. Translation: CASSRDLYPGETQYF.

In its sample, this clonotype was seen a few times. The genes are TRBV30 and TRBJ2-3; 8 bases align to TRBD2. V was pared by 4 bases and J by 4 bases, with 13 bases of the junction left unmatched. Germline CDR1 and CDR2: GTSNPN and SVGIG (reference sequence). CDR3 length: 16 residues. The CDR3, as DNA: TGTGCCTGGACCCCTCGCTCTAGCGGGTCTTCAGATACGCAGTATTTT. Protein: CAWTPRSSGSSDTQYF.

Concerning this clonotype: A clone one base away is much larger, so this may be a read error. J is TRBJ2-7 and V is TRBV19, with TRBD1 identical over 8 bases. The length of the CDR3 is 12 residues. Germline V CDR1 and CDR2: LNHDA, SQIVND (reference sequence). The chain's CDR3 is CASSDRGYEQHF. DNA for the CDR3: TGTGCCAGTAGTGACAGGGGTTACGAGCAGCACTTC.

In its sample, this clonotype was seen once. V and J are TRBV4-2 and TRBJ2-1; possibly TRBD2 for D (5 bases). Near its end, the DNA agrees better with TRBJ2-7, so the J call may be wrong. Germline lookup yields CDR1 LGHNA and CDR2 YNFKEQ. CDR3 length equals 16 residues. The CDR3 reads CASSLNLGDRSYEQYF. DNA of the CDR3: TGTGCCAGCAGCCTCAATCTCGGGGATAGGAGCTACGAGCAGTACTTC.

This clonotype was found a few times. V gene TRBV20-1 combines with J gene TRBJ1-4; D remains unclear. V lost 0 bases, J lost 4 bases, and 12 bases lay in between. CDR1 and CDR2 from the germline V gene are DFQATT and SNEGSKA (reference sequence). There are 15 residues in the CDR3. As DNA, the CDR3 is TGCAGTGCTAGAGATCCCGGGCCATATAATGAAAAACTGTTTTTT. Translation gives CSARDPGPYNEKLFF.

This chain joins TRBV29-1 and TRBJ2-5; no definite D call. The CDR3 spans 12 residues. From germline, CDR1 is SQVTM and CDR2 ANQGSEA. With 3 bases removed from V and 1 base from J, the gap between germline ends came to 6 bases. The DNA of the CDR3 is TGCAGCGTTGATTTGGGCCAAGAGACCCAGTACTTC. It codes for CSVDLGQETQYF.

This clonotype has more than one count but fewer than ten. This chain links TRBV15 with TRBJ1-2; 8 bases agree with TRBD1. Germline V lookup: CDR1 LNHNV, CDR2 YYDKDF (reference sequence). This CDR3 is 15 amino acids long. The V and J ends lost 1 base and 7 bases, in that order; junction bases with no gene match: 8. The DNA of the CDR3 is TGTGCCACCAGCAGAGTCCCAGGGGGCGCGGCTGGCTACACCTTC. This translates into CATSRVPGGAAGYTF.

CDR3 sequence reads: CASSKLRGRVGDGYTF. For the CDR3, the DNA is TGTGCCAGCAGTAAACTTAGGGGGCGGGTTGGAGATGGCTACACCTTC. This chain joins TRBV2 and TRBJ1-2; 7 nucleotides agree with TRBD1. The CDR3 length is 16 residues. CDR1 and CDR2 from the germline V gene are SNHLY and FYNNEI. V gave up 5 bases and J gave up 6 bases; unmatched junction bases: 15. The variable domain in full, with the rest retrieved from reference TRBV2 and TRBJ1-2, is EPEVTQTPSHQVTQMGQEVILRCVPISNHLYFYWYRQILGQKVEFLVSFYNNEISEKSEIFDDQFSVERPDGSNFTLKIRSTKLEDSAMYFCASSKLRGRVGDGYTFGSGTRLTVV.

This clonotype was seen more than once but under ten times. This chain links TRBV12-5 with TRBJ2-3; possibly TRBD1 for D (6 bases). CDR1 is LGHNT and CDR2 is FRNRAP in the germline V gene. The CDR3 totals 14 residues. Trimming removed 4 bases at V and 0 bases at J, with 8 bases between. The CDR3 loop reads CASGSGDSTDTQYF. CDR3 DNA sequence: TGTGCTAGTGGTTCAGGGGATAGCACAGATACGCAGTATTTT.

CDR3 in amino acids: CASNNLQGSKWYGYTF. The CDR3 DNA reads as TGTGCCAGCAACAACCTACAGGGTTCGAAATGGTATGGCTACACCTTC. This rearrangement joins TRBV2 to TRBJ1-2, with D possibly being TRBD1 (6 bases). Germline V gene lookup returns CDR1 SNHLY and CDR2 FYNNEI. CDR3 length equals 16 residues. Trimming removed 7 bases from V and 5 bases from J, with 23 bases in between.

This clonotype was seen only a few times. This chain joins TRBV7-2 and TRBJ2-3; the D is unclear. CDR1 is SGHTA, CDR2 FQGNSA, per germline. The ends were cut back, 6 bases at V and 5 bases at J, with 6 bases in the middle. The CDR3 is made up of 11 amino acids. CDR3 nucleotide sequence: TGTGCCAGCAGGAACGGAGATACGCAGTATTTT. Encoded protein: CASRNGDTQYF.

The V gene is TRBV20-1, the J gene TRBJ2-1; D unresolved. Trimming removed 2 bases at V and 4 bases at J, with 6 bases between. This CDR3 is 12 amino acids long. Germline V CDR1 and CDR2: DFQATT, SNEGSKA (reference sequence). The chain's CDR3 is CSARKLYNEQFF. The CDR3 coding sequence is TGCAGTGCTAGAAAGTTGTACAATGAGCAGTTCTTC.

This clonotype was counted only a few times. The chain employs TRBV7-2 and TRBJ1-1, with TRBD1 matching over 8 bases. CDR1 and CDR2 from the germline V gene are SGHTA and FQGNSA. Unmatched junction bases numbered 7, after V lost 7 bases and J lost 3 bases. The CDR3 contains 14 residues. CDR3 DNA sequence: TGTGCCAGCACCGTACAGGGGGGTGACACTGAAGCTTTCTTT. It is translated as CASTVQGGDTEAFF.

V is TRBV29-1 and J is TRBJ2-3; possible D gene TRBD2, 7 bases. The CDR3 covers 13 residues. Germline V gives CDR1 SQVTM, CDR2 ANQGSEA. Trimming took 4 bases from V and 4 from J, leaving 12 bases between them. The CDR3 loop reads CSVGRGGADTQYF. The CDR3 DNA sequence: TGCAGCGTTGGGAGGGGGGGAGCAGATACGCAGTATTTT.

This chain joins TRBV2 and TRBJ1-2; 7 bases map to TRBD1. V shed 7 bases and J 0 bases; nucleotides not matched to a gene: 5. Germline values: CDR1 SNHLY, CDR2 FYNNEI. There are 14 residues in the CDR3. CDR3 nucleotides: TGTGCCAGCAATTGGGACAGCCCTAACTATGGCTACACCTTC. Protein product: CASNWDSPNYGYTF.

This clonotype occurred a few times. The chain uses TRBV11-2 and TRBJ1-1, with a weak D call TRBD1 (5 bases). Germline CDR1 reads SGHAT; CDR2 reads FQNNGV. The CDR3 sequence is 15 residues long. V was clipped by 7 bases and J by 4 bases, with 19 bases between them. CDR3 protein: CASIKGQGRITEAFF. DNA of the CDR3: TGTGCCAGCATCAAAGGGCAGGGCCGGATCACTGAAGCTTTCTTT.

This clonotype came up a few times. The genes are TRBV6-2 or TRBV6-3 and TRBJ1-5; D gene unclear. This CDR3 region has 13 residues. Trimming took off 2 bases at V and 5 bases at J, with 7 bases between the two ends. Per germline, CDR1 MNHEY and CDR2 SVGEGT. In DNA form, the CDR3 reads TGTGCCAGCAGTTACCCCCCCCATCAGCCCCAGCATTTT. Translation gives CASSYPPHQPQHF.

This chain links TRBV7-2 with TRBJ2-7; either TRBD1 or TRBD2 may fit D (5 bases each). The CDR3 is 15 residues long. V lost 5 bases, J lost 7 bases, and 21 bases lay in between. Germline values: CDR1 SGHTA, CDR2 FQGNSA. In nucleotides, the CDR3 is TGTGCCAGCAGCCCTTGGGGCCTGCTGACGGGGGAGCAGTACTTC. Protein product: CASSPWGLLTGEQYF.

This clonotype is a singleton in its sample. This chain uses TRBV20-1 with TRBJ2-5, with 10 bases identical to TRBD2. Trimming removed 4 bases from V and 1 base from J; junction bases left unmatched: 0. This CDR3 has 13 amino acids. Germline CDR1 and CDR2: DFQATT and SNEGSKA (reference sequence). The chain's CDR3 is CSAKRGGQETQYF. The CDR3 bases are TGCAGTGCTAAGCGGGGGGGCCAAGAGACCCAGTACTTC.